The 18 T cell receptor beta chains below were found in one sample sequenced in a study of naive and memory T cell subsets. Two oligonucleotides, mixed equimolar, formed the beta constant-region primer covering TRBC1 and TRBC2. Nested alpha and beta constant-region primers with the SP2 primer drove four PCR rounds on ligated cDNA. TCRdb reanalysed the UMI-ligation and nested PCR reads using MiXCR and keeps one entry per CDR3 protein. The table shows around 83,000 distinct CDR3 sequences, with over 9% occurring only once. Their cognate antigens are unknown. General study points: Possibly reflecting memory cells re-expressing CD45RA, a few larger clonotypes occurred in naive repertoires, especially CD8.

The material sequenced was naive CD4+ T cells from blood. These receptors were taken from a human donor in good health.

The chain links TRBV7-9 to TRBJ2-3, with 8 positions matching TRBD2. The germline CDR1 and CDR2 sequences are SEHNR and FQNEAQ (reference sequence). J was trimmed by 2 bases and V by 5 bases; bases with no gene match: 9. This CDR3 has 16 amino acids. DNA for the CDR3: TGTGCCAGCAGCCCAGGCGAGACTAGCGACACAGATACGCAGTATTTT. Translating gives CASSPGETSDTDTQYF. The whole variable domain, remainder taken from reference TRBV7-9 and TRBJ2-3, is DTGVSQNPRHKITKRGQNVTFRCDPISEHNRLYWYRQTLGQGPEFLTYFQNEAQLEKSRLLSDRFSAERPKGSFSTLEIQRTEQGDSAMYLCASSPGETSDTDTQYFGPGTRLTVL.

This clonotype appeared once. The V gene is TRBV2, the J gene TRBJ1-3; D possibly corresponds to TRBD1 (5 bases). The CDR3 sequence is 14 residues long. Trimming pared 3 bases from V and 1 base from J, leaving 7 bases between. Germline loops: CDR1 SNHLY, CDR2 FYNNEI. The CDR3 region has the DNA TGTGCCAGCAGTGACAGGGATTCTGGAAACACCATATATTTT. Its protein product is CASSDRDSGNTIYF.

The CDR3 sequence: CASSPGLAVRTDTQYF. CDR3 in DNA: TGTGCCAGCAGCCCCGGACTAGCGGTTCGCACAGATACGCAGTATTTT. J is TRBJ2-3 and V is TRBV6-6; 10 bases line up with TRBD2. Germline values: CDR1 MNHNY, CDR2 SVGAGI (reference sequence). V lost 6 bases, J lost 1 base, and 7 bases stayed unmatched. The CDR3 totals 16 residues.

In this sample, this clonotype turned up a few times. CDR3 DNA: TGTGCCTGGAGTCCGGCCCCGGGGGCTCCGGTGGAAAAACTGTTTTTT. It yields the protein CAWSPAPGAPVEKLFF. The chain couples TRBV30 to TRBJ1-4, with D possibly TRBD1 on 6 matching bases. Germline CDR1 reads GTSNPN; CDR2 reads SVGIG (reference sequence). V was shortened by 2 bases and J by 8 bases, with 21 bases between the two germline ends. The CDR3 has 16 amino acids.

This clonotype appeared many times. The rearrangement links TRBV7-9 to TRBJ1-4; 10 bases match TRBD1. Per germline, CDR1 SEHNR and CDR2 FQNEAQ (reference sequence). CDR3 length: 13 amino acids. J was trimmed by 16 bases and V by 5 bases; bases with no gene match: 10. CDR3 sequence reads: CASSHPGTGVAFF. In DNA, the CDR3 is TGTGCCAGCAGCCATCCCGGGACAGGGGTGGCGTTTTTT.

This clonotype was seen a handful of times. The chain combines TRBV30 with TRBJ1-2; D gene unclear. The V end was cut by 1 base, the J end by 6 bases, with 21 bases between. CDR1 and CDR2 from the germline V gene are GTSNPN and SVGIG (reference sequence). The CDR3 extends over 16 amino acids. The CDR3 sequence is CAWSGPLTPRRDGYTF. The CDR3, as DNA: TGTGCCTGGAGTGGTCCCCTCACTCCAAGGAGGGATGGCTACACCTTC.

This CDR3 is CSASPVTPNTQYF. The CDR3 DNA reads TGCAGTGCTAGCCCGGTTACGCCCAATACGCAGTATTTT. The chain uses TRBV20-1 and TRBJ2-3; no clear D gene. This CDR3 is built from 13 residues. CDR1 is DFQATT and CDR2 is SNEGSKA in the germline V gene (reference sequence). V lost 3 bases and J 7 bases, leaving 14 bases between the germline ends.

This sequence joins TRBV20-1 and TRBJ2-1; D remains ambiguous. Germline CDR1 reads DFQATT; CDR2 reads SNEGSKA (reference sequence). Between the trimmed V and J ends, which lost 6 bases and 4 bases, there was a span of 19 bases. The CDR3 runs 15 residues. The CDR3 spells CSARSQPTQYNEQFF. The CDR3 coding sequence is TGCAGTGCAAGAAGCCAACCCACACAGTACAATGAGCAGTTCTTC.

This clonotype has a count of ten or more. The chain recombines TRBV9 with TRBJ2-5; D could derive from TRBD1 or TRBD2 (6 bases each). Looked up from germline, CDR1 is SGDLS and CDR2 is YYNGEE. The V and J ends lost 3 bases and 1 base respectively, with 13 bases between them. This CDR3 has 15 amino acids. The CDR3 DNA sequence: TGTGCCAGCAGCGCCCCGGGGGCAGGCCAAGAGACCCAGTACTTC. It specifies CASSAPGAGQETQYF.

This clonotype was recorded a few times. This chain joins TRBV29-1 and TRBJ2-1; 7 bases are shared with TRBD2. The CDR3 is 13 residues long. The V segment lost 8 bases and the J segment 3 bases; nucleotides outside the gene matches: 7. The germline V gene encodes CDR1 SQVTM and CDR2 ANQGSEA. The DNA of the CDR3 is TGCAGCTCAAAGACTAGCAGCTACAATGAGCAGTTCTTC. This codes for CSSKTSSYNEQFF.

Comments on this clonotype: The junction does not match germline at one end; this may be a read error. The chain recombines TRBV19 with TRBJ2-1; possible D gene TRBD1, 6 bases. This CDR3 region has 11 residues. CDR1 is LNHDA, CDR2 SQIVND, per germline (reference sequence). As DNA, the CDR3 is TGTGCCATTAGTATGCGAGGGGGGCAGTTCTTC. Amino acids: CAISMRGGQFF.

This clonotype was counted between two and nine times. This sequence joins TRBV6-6 and TRBJ1-4; no clear D. V lost 4 bases, J lost 8 bases, and 14 bases lay in between. The CDR3 extends over 14 amino acids. Germline V gene data show CDR1 as MNHNY and CDR2 as SVGAGI (reference sequence). CDR3 nucleotide sequence: TGTGCCAGCAGTTTACAGAAGACCTTCGAAAAACTGTTTTTT. This gives the protein CASSLQKTFEKLFF.

The rearrangement uses TRBV6-1 and TRBJ1-1; no firm D call. This CDR3 is built from 15 residues. Per the germline V gene, CDR1 is MNHNS and CDR2 is SASEGT. Between the trimmed V and J ends, which lost 2 bases and 0 bases, there was a span of 10 bases. CDR3 DNA: TGTGCCAGCAGTGAACGGGTCAGGATGAACACTGAAGCTTTCTTT. The encoded protein is CASSERVRMNTEAFF.

In this sample, this clonotype turned up a few times. The V gene is TRBV9, the J gene TRBJ1-1; D gene ambiguous. Germline V gene sequence: CDR1 SGDLS, CDR2 YYNGEE. The CDR3 consists of 16 residues. Deletions cut 0 bases from V and 8 bases from J, with 20 bases between. CDR3 DNA: TGTGCCAGCAGCGTAGCCCCAGGACTCACAACGGCCGAAGCTTTCTTT. Protein product: CASSVAPGLTTAEAFF. Full variable domain (missing parts from reference TRBV9 and TRBJ1-1): DSGVTQTPKHLITATGQRVTLRCSPRSGDLSVYWYQQSLDQGLQFLIQYYNGEERAKGNILERFSAQQFPDLHSELNLSSLELGDSALYFCASSVAPGLTTAEAFFGQGTRLTVV.

This clonotype was observed at least ten times. J is TRBJ2-1 and V is TRBV28; TRBD2 matches at 7 bases. The germline CDR1 and CDR2 sequences are MDHEN and SYDVKM. CDR3 size: 16 residues. V lost 8 bases to trimming and J lost 2 bases; unmatched junction nucleotides: 12. The CDR3 DNA reads TGTGCCAGCCGCTCCTCACCCGGGACTACCTACAATGAGCAGTTCTTC. This codes for CASRSSPGTTYNEQFF.

The CDR3: CASSRKGNTEAFF. CDR3 nucleotide sequence: TGTGCCAGCAGCCGAAAGGGTAACACTGAAGCTTTCTTT. The rearrangement links TRBV6-1 to TRBJ1-1; no definite D call. This CDR3 contains 13 residues. V dropped 6 bases and J dropped 2 bases, with 10 bases sitting between them. Germline CDR1 MNHNS, CDR2 SASEGT.

The chain recombines TRBV7-2 with TRBJ1-3; the D is unclear. Trimming removed 6 bases at V and 2 bases at J, with 11 bases between. The V gene's germline CDR1 is SGHTA and CDR2 FQGNSA. The CDR3 has 14 amino acids. The DNA for the CDR3 is TGTGCCAGCAGAAGACCCTTGGCTGGAAACACCATATATTTT. Its translation: CASRRPLAGNTIYF.

This clonotype was counted between two and nine times. Written as DNA, the CDR3 is TGTGCCAGCATGGGCCCGGGCTCCCAAGACCTAGCGGGGGGACGCACAGATACGCAGTATTTT. Its translation is CASMGPGSQDLAGGRTDTQYF. This chain links TRBV4-2 with TRBJ2-3; 11 nucleotides line up with TRBD2. Trimming took 7 bases from V and 1 from J; bases not matched to a gene: 22. This CDR3 is 21 amino acids long. Germline V CDR1 and CDR2: LGHNA, YNFKEQ.